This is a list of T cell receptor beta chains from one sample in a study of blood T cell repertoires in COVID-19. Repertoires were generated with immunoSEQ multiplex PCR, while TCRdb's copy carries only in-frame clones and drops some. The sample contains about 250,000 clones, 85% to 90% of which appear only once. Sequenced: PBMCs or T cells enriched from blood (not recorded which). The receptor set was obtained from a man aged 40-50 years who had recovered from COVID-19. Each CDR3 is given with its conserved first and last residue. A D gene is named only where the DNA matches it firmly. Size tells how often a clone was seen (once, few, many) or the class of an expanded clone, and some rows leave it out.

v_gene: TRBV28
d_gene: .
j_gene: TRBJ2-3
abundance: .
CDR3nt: TGTGCCACCCAAGGGGGGGTAGATACGCAGTATTTT
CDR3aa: CATQGGVDTQYF

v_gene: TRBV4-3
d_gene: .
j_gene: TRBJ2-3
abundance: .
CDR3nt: TGCGCCAGCTCTTCCATCCGGGACTCGAGATTTGGAGATACGCAGTATTTT
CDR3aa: CASSSIRDSRFGDTQYF

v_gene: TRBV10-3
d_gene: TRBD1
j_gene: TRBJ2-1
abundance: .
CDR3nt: TGTGCCATCAGGGGACAGGGGCCCTACAATGAGCAGTTCTTC
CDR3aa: CAIRGQGPYNEQFF

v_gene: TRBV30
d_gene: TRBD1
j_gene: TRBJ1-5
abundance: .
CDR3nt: TGTGCCTGGAGTGGACAGGGAAGAGGTACAAGCAATCAGCCCCAGCATTTT
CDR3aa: CAWSGQGRGTSNQPQHF

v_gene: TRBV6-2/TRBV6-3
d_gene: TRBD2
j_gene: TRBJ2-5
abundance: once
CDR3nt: TGTGCCAGCAGTTCTAGAGGACTAGCGGGGCAAGAGACCCAGTACTTC
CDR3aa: CASSSRGLAGQETQYF

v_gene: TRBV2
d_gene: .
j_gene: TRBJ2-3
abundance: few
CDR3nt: TGTGCCACCACTGCGGGGGCTTACACAGATACGCAGTATTTT
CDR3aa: CATTAGAYTDTQYF

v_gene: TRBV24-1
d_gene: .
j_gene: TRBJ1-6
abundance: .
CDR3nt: TGTGCCACCAGTGATTCTAGGGAGCCGAGAAATTCACCCCTCCACTTT
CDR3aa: CATSDSREPRNSPLHF

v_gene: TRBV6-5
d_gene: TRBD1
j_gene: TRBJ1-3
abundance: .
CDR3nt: TGTGCCAGCACCGACAGGGGGGCCTCTGGAAACACCATATATTTT
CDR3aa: CASTDRGASGNTIYF

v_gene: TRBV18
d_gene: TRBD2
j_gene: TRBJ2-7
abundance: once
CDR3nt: TGTGCCAGCTCACCACCGGCCGGCGGGAGGGGTAGCGAGCAGTACTTC
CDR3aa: CASSPPAGGRGSEQYF

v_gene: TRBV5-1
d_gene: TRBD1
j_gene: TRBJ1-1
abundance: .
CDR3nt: TGCGCCAGCAGCTTGGACCAGGGGGGATGGACTGAAGCTTTCTTT
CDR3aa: CASSLDQGGWTEAFF

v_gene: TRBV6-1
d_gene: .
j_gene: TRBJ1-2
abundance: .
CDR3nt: TGTGCCAGCAGTGAAGGGGCTCCCGAAGGTGGCTACACCTTC
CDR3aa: CASSEGAPEGGYTF

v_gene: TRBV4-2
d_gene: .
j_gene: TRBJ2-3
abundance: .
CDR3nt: TGTGCCAGCAGCTATCGACAGTCCGTCCCTACAGATACGCAGTATTTT
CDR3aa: CASSYRQSVPTDTQYF

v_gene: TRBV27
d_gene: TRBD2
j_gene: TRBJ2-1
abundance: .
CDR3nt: TGTGCCAGCAAACGGGGGGCCTACAATGAGCAGTTCTTC
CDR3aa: CASKRGAYNEQFF

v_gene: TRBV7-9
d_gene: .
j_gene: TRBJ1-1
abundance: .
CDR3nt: TGTGCCAGCAGCCGTGACACCATGAACACTGAAGCTTTCTTT
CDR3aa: CASSRDTMNTEAFF

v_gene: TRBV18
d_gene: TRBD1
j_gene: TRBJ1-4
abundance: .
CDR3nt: TGTGCCAGCTCAACAGGGGTGGGAACTAATGAAAAACTGTTTTTT
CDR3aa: CASSTGVGTNEKLFF

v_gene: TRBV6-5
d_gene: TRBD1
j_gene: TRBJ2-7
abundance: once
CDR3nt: TGTGCCAGCAGGGGACAGGGGATGGTCCACGAGCAGTACTTC
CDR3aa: CASRGQGMVHEQYF

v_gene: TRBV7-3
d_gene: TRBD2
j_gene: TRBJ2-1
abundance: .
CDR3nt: TGTGCCAGCAGCTCCCACGGACTAGCGGGGGGGTTGGATGAGCAGTTCTTC
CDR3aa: CASSSHGLAGGLDEQFF

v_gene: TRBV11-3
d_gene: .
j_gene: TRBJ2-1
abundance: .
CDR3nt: TGTGCCAGCAGCTTAGCTGGCGGGACGGGGTTGGGAGAGCAGTTCTTC
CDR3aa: CASSLAGGTGLGEQFF

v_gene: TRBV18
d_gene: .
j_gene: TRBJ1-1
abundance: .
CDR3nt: TGTGCCAGCTCACCTGGAGAGGTCACTGAAGCTTTCTTT
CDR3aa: CASSPGEVTEAFF

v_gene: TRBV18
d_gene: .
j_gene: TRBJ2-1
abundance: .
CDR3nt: TGTGCCAGCTCACCTCAGGGCAACTACAATGAGCAGTTCTTC
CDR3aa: CASSPQGNYNEQFF

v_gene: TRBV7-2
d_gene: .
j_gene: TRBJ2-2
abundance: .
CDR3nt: TGTGCCAGCAGCCCCGGCCCCCGGGGAATGGGAGGGGAGCTGTTTTTT
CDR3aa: CASSPGPRGMGGELFF

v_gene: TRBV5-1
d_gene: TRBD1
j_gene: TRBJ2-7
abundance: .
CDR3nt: TGCGCCAGCAGCTTCCGGGACAGGGGGTCGGGCTACGAGCAGTACTTC
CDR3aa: CASSFRDRGSGYEQYF

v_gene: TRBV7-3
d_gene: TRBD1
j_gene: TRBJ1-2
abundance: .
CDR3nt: TGTGCCAGCAGGGACCGGGACAGCGAGAACTATGGCTACACCTTC
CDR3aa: CASRDRDSENYGYTF

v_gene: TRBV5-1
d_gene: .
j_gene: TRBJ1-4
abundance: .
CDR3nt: TGCGCCAGCAGCTCTCCAACTAATGAAAAACTGTTTTTT
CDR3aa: CASSSPTNEKLFF

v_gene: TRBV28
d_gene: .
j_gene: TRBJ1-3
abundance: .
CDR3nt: TGTGCCAGCAGTTTGGCGGTCTCTGGAAACACCATATATTTT
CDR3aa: CASSLAVSGNTIYF

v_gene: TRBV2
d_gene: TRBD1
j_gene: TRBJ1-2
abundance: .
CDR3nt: TGTGCCAGCATAGAACAGGGGAGCTATGGCTACACCTTC
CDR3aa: CASIEQGSYGYTF

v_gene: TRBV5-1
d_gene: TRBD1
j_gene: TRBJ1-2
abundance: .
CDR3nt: TGCGCCAGCGGCCAACAGGGGAACTATGGCTACACCTTC
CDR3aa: CASGQQGNYGYTF

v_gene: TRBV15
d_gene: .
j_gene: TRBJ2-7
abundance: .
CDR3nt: TGTGCCACCAGCAGAGGCGGGGAAATCCCCTTCAGATACGAGCAGTACTTC
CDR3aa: CATSRGGEIPFRYEQYF

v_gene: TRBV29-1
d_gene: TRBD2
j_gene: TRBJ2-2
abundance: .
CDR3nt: TGCAGCGTTAGAGCGGGGGAGAACACCGGGGAGCTGTTTTTT
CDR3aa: CSVRAGENTGELFF

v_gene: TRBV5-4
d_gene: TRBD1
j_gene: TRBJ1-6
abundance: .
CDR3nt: TGTGCCAGCAGCTTGAACAGGGGTTCAACTTCACCCCTCCACTTT
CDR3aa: CASSLNRGSTSPLHF

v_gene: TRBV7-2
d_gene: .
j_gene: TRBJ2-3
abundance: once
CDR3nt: TGTGCCAGCAGCTCCAAAAGCTTGGGCACGCAGTATTTT
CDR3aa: CASSSKSLGTQYF

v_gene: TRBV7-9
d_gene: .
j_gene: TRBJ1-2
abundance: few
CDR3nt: TGTGCCAGCAGCGGGCGAGTGACTAACTATGGCTACACCTTC
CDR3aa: CASSGRVTNYGYTF

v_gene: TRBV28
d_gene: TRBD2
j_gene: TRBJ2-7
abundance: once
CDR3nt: TGTGCCAGCAGCCGGCCGGGGACTAGCGGGAGGAATGAGCAGTACTTC
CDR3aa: CASSRPGTSGRNEQYF

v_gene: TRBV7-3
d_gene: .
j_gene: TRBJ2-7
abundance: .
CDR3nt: TGTGCCAGCACTACGGGTGAGCAGTACTTC
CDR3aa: CASTTGEQYF

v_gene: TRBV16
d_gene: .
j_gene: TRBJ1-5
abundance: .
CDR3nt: TGTGCCAGCAGCCACGGGACAAGCCAAGATCAGCCCCAGCATTTT
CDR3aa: CASSHGTSQDQPQHF

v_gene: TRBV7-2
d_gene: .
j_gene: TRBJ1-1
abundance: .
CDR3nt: TGTGCCAGCAGCTTAGGGGAGGAGTACACTGAAGCTTTCTTT
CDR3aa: CASSLGEEYTEAFF

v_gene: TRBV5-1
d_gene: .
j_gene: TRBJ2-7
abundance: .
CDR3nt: TGCGCCAGCAGCTTGACGGGGGACCACGAGCAGTACTTC
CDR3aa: CASSLTGDHEQYF

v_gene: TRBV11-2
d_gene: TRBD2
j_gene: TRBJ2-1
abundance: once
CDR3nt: TGTGCCAGCAGCTTTCGGATAGCGGGAGGAAATGAGCAGTTCTTC
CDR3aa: CASSFRIAGGNEQFF

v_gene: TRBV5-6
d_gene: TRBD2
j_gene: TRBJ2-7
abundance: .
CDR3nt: TGTGCCAGCAGCTCCCTGACTAGCGGGATAGACGAGCAGTACTTC
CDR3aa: CASSSLTSGIDEQYF

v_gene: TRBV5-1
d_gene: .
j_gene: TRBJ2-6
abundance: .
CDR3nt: TGCGCCAGCAGCTCGACATCGGGACAAAGCTCTGGGGCCAACGTCCTGACTTTC
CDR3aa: CASSSTSGQSSGANVLTF

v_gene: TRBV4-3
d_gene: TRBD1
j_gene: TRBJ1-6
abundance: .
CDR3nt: TGCGCCAGCAGCGTTAACAGGGGTTCACCCCTCCACTTT
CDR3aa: CASSVNRGSPLHF

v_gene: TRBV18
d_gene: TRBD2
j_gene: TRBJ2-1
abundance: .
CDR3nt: TGTGCCAGCTCAGGTCCGGGACTAGGCGAGCAGTTCTTC
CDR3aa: CASSGPGLGEQFF

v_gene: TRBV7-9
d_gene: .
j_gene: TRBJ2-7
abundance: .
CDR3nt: TGTGCCAGCAGCCCCCGGGACTTCCAACTCGTCTTGGGCGAGCAGTACTTC
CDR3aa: CASSPRDFQLVLGEQYF